These 20 T cell receptor beta chains share one sample of origin, sequenced in a study of a mutant IDH1 vaccine in newly diagnosed glioma. This table comes from immunoSEQ multiplex PCR, and its TCRdb copy is limited to in-frame clones, with some not included. The sample has approximately 80,000 clones, 90% to 95% seen once; the top ten hold approximately 0.6%. Documented time point: week 5, during vaccination. Mutant IDH1 20-mer peptide, at 300 ug, made up each vaccine dose, with topical imiquimod. No antigen has been identified for these receptors. Sequenced material: PBMCs, taken from a glioma patient whose treatment included an IDH1 peptide vaccine. These receptor sequences come from a woman in her fifties or sixties with glioma.

J is TRBJ1-2 and V is TRBV27, with TRBD1 as a possible D gene (5 bases). CDR3 length: 14 amino acids. Germline loops: CDR1 MNHEY, CDR2 SMNVEV (reference sequence). Deletions cut 2 bases from V and 4 bases from J, with 11 bases between. The CDR3, as DNA: TGTGCCAGCAGTTTACTGGGACGGGGCTATGGCTACACCTTC. Translated, it gives CASSLLGRGYGYTF.

The chain has TRBV5-1 and TRBJ2-1; 12 bases map to TRBD2. The CDR3 covers 15 residues. V lost 2 bases, J lost 4 bases, and 1 base stayed unmatched. Germline CDR1 and CDR2: SGHRS and YFSETQ. The CDR3 region is CASSFGLAGYNEQFF. In DNA, the CDR3 is TGCGCCAGCAGCTTCGGACTAGCGGGATACAATGAGCAGTTCTTC. Drawing the rest from reference TRBV5-1 and TRBJ2-1, the complete variable domain is KAGVTQTPRYLIKTRGQQVTLSCSPISGHRSVSWYQQTPGQGLQFLFEYFSETQRNKGNFPGRFSGRQFSNSRSEMNVSTLELGDSALYLCASSFGLAGYNEQFFGPGTRLTVL.

This chain joins TRBV30 and TRBJ2-2, with D perhaps matching TRBD2 (5 bases). The germline V and J ends were trimmed by 0 bases and 3 bases, with 14 bases remaining between them. The CDR3 runs to 16 residues. Germline loops: CDR1 GTSNPN, CDR2 SVGIG (reference sequence). The DNA for the CDR3 is TGTGCCTGGAGTGTACAACGGGGAGCGGACACCGGGGAGCTGTTTTTT. Translation: CAWSVQRGADTGELFF.

V and J are TRBV28 and TRBJ1-5, with 8 bases that match TRBD1. The germline V gene encodes CDR1 MDHEN and CDR2 SYDVKM. The trim removed 3 bases at V and 2 bases at J, leaving 15 bases unmatched. The CDR3 runs to 19 residues. Here the CDR3 DNA reads TGTGCCAGCAGTTTCGCCTATAAAATGACAGGGGTGGGCAATCAGCCCCAGCATTTT. This sequence encodes CASSFAYKMTGVGNQPQHF.

This clone has just one count. The chain carries TRBV15 and TRBJ1-1, with 8 positions matching TRBD1. V trimming: 2 bases; J trimming: 5 bases; junction bases outside the gene matches: 7. CDR1 and CDR2 from the germline V gene are LNHNV and YYDKDF (reference sequence). The CDR3 totals 15 residues. The CDR3 nucleotides are TGTGCCACCAGCAGACTCGGACAGGGTGAGACTGAAGCTTTCTTT. Protein sequence: CATSRLGQGETEAFF.

The chain uses TRBV29-1 and TRBJ2-1; unclear D gene. The CDR3 length is 11 residues. Germline assignment: CDR1 SQVTM and CDR2 ANQGSEA. V gave up 4 bases and J gave up 4 bases, with 5 bases separating them. CDR3 coding DNA: TGCAGCGTTGTCCTATACAATGAGCAGTTCTTC. Residues: CSVVLYNEQFF.

The rearrangement links TRBV29-1 to TRBJ1-1; D may be TRBD1 (6 bases). The V end was cut by 5 bases, the J end by 2 bases, with 12 bases between. CDR1 is SQVTM, CDR2 ANQGSEA, per germline. The length of the CDR3 is 13 residues. The CDR3 sequence: CSVCFRGNTEAFF. The CDR3 DNA sequence: TGCAGCGTTTGTTTCAGGGGCAACACTGAAGCTTTCTTT.

This sequence joins TRBV27 and TRBJ2-2; D is unclear. CDR3 length equals 15 residues. V was pared by 3 bases and J by 4 bases, with 12 bases between. The germline V gene has CDR1 MNHEY and CDR2 SMNVEV (reference sequence). The CDR3, as DNA: TGTGCCAGCAGTTTCTCTGCCGGTGGCACCGGGGAGCTGTTTTTT. Amino acid sequence: CASSFSAGGTGELFF.

V gene TRBV2 combines with J gene TRBJ2-7; the match to TRBD2 covers 8 bases. The CDR3 contains 14 residues. V lost 3 bases and J lost 5; bases outside the gene matches: 6. Germline lookup yields CDR1 SNHLY and CDR2 FYNNEI. Here the CDR3 reads CASSDGAGRDEQYF. The CDR3 DNA follows: TGTGCCAGCAGTGACGGGGCCGGGAGGGACGAGCAGTACTTC.

The V and J genes are TRBV12-5 and TRBJ1-3; D call uncertain. Germline lookup yields CDR1 LGHNT and CDR2 FRNRAP. Trimming shortened V by 7 bases and J by 2 bases, and 12 bases separated the two germline ends. CDR3 length: 14 residues. The CDR3 DNA follows: TGTGCTAGTGAACACCGGGCGCCTGGAAACACCATATATTTT. As protein: CASEHRAPGNTIYF. Together with reference TRBV12-5 and TRBJ1-3, the CDR3 gives the full variable domain: DARVTQTPRHKVTEMGQEVTMRCQPILGHNTVFWYRQTMMQGLELLAYFRNRAPLDDSGMPKDRFSAEMPDATLATLKIQPSEPRDSAVYFCASEHRAPGNTIYFGEGSWLTVV.

The chain employs TRBV6-1 and TRBJ1-1; D perhaps matches TRBD1 (5 bases). Germline V gives CDR1 MNHNS, CDR2 SASEGT. The CDR3 has 14 residues. V gave up 2 bases and J gave up 3 bases, with 10 bases separating them. CDR3 protein: CASSERLGDTEAFF. CDR3 coding DNA: TGTGCCAGCAGTGAACGGTTGGGGGACACTGAAGCTTTCTTT.

The chain employs TRBV19 and TRBJ2-2; 10 positions match TRBD2. The CDR3 has 16 residues. After removal of 3 bases from V and 4 bases from J, the junction contained 5 bases not matched to a gene. Germline loops: CDR1 LNHDA, CDR2 SQIVND (reference sequence). The CDR3 loop is CASSILAGVVTGELFF. CDR3 DNA: TGTGCCAGTAGTATCCTAGCGGGAGTCGTCACCGGGGAGCTGTTTTTT.

The gene calls are TRBV10-3 and TRBJ2-2, with D perhaps TRBD1 (5 bases). Germline CDR1 and CDR2: ENHRY and SYGVKD. The CDR3 runs to 15 residues. The V and J ends lost 6 bases and 5 bases respectively, with 16 bases between them. CDR3 sequence: CAIRAQASGTGELFF. CDR3 DNA: TGTGCCATCAGGGCTCAGGCTTCAGGGACCGGGGAGCTGTTTTTT.

The V call is TRBV13, the J call TRBJ2-7; 7 bases fit TRBD1. Germline V gene lookup returns CDR1 PRHDT and CDR2 FYEKMQ (reference sequence). The CDR3 consists of 16 residues. V was pared by 5 bases and J by 1 base, with 11 bases of the junction left unmatched. The CDR3: CASSQRQGRGSYEQYF. CDR3 DNA sequence: TGTGCCAGCAGCCAAAGACAGGGCCGCGGATCCTACGAGCAGTACTTC.

The chain carries TRBV5-4 and TRBJ2-7; 9 positions agree with TRBD1. Germline V gene data show CDR1 as SGHNT and CDR2 as YYREEE (reference sequence). The CDR3 is 15 amino acids. Trimming removed 0 bases from V and 1 base from J; junction bases left unmatched: 2. The CDR3 here is CASSLAGQGSYEQYF. DNA for the CDR3: TGTGCCAGCAGCTTGGCGGGACAGGGATCCTACGAGCAGTACTTC.

The chain is built from TRBV11-3 and TRBJ2-7, with 7 positions matching TRBD1. This CDR3 region has 14 residues. After removal of 1 base from V and 3 bases from J, the junction contained 3 bases not matched to a gene. Looked up from germline, CDR1 is SGHNT and CDR2 is YENEEA. Written as DNA, the CDR3 is TGTGCCAGCAGCTTAGGAGGGGACAGCTACGAGCAGTACTTC. Translating gives CASSLGGDSYEQYF.

V is TRBV28 and J is TRBJ2-1; D might be TRBD2 (6 bases). Per the germline V gene, CDR1 is MDHEN and CDR2 is SYDVKM. Trimming took off 7 bases at V and 3 bases at J, with 22 bases between the two ends. The CDR3 runs to 17 residues. The CDR3, as DNA: TGTGCCAGCAATGGACTAAACCGTGATTCGATCTACAATGAGCAGTTCTTC. This sequence encodes CASNGLNRDSIYNEQFF.

This clone was counted a few times. V is TRBV6-5 and J is TRBJ2-1; D ambiguous. This CDR3 region has 12 residues. Trimming shortened V by 6 bases and J by 3 bases, and 6 bases separated the two germline ends. Germline V CDR1 and CDR2: MNHEY, SVGAGI. The DNA of the CDR3 is TGTGCCAGCAGGAATTTCTACAATGAGCAGTTCTTC. It codes for CASRNFYNEQFF.

The chain carries TRBV11-2 and TRBJ2-3; 7 nucleotides align to TRBD2. Trimming cost V 1 base and J 4 bases; bases outside gene matches: 11. The V gene's germline CDR1 is SGHAT and CDR2 FQNNGV. The CDR3 sequence is 17 residues long. The CDR3 coding sequence is TGTGCCAGCAGCTTAGGGCCCTTACTAGCGAGGGCAGATACGCAGTATTTT. Translating gives CASSLGPLLARADTQYF. The variable domain in full, completed from reference TRBV11-2 and TRBJ2-3, reads EAGVAQSPRYKIIEKRQSVAFWCNPISGHATLYWYQQILGQGPKLLIQFQNNGVVDDSQLPKDRFSAERLKGVDSTLKIQPAKLEDSAVYLCASSLGPLLARADTQYFGPGTRLTVL.

This sequence joins TRBV5-6 and TRBJ2-5; the match to TRBD1 covers 7 bases. TRBJ2-7 explains the end of the DNA better; the J call may be wrong. The CDR3 totals 13 residues. CDR1 SGHDT and CDR2 YYEEEE come from the germline V gene. The CDR3 coding sequence is TGTGCCAGCAGCCCCAGACAGGGAACCGAGCAGTACTTC. This encodes CASSPRQGTEQYF.